This T cell receptor beta chain stems from a study of cytomegalovirus exposure and HLA in healthy donors. The PCR had 60 Vbeta and 13 Jbeta primers. Sequenced by immunoSEQ multiplex PCR; TCRdb stores in-frame clones only, minus some. The repertoire table contains around 150,000 clones. This CDR3 spans 14 amino acids. The V end was cut by 1 base, the J end by 9 bases, with 13 bases between. CDR1 SNHLY and CDR2 FYNNEI come from the germline V gene. The material sequenced was PBMCs. The source of this sequence is a man aged 25-45 years in good health and CMV-seronegative. This chain links TRBV2 with TRBJ1-5, with D hard to call. The CDR3 nucleotides are TGTGCCAGCAGTGAAGAAGGGCCCGGAGGGCCCCAGCATTTT. It encodes CASSEEGPGGPQHF.